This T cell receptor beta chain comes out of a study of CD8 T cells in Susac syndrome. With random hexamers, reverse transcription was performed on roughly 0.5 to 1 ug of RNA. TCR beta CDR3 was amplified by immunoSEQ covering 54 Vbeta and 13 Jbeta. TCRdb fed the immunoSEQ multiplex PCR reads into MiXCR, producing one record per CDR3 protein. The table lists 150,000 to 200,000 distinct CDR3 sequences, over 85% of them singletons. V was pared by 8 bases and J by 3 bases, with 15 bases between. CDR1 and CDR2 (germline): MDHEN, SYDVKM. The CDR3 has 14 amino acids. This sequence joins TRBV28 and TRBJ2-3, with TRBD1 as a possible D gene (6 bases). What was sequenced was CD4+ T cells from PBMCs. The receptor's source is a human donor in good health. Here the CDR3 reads CASLGGTTTDTQYF. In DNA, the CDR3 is TGTGCCAGCTTAGGGGGAACCACGACAGATACGCAGTATTTT.